The clone carrying this T cell receptor beta chain was seen a few times. Antigen specificity is unknown. This entry is derived from a study of T-cell memory formation after mild COVID-19. Study in general: Most TCR clusters belonged to a single donor.

TCRdb fed the 5' RACE reads into MiXCR, producing one record per CDR3 protein. The table shows about 49,000 distinct CDR3 sequences, with 27% occurring only once. General study findings and limits: CD4+ clones that contracted lay mainly in CM and EM; CD8+ ones lay in EMRA. Pre-infection memory already had some responding clones, implying cross-reactive memory joined. CD4/CD8 balance held among clones contracting day 15 to 85, and later expanders leaned CD4+.

Germline assignment: CDR1 SGHVS and CDR2 FQNEAQ. V dropped 7 bases and J dropped 3 bases, with 12 bases sitting between them. The length of the CDR3 is 14 residues. The receptor was isolated from a man aged 18-30 years who had mild COVID-19 (a few samples of this study predate the infection). Cell type and time point are not known. Sequenced input: PBMCs or a T cell subset sorted from them (not recorded which). The chain carries TRBV7-8 and TRBJ2-2; the D gene is possibly TRBD1 (5 bases). The DNA for the CDR3 is TGTGCCAGCATCAGGGAAGGGGACACCGGGGAGCTGTTTTTT. Its translation: CASIREGDTGELFF.